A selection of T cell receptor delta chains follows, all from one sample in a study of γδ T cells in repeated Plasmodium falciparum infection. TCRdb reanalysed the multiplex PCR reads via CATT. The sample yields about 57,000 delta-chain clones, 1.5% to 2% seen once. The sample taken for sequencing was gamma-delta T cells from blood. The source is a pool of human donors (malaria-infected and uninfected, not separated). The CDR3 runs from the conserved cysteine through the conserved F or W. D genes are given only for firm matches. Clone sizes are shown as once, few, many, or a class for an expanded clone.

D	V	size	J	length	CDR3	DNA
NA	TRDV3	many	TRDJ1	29	CAFKVPCLLTKLGDTPIYMSYSDTDKLIF	TGTGCCTTTAAAGTCCCCTGCCTCTTAACCAAACTGGGAGATACCCCGATCTACATGTCGTACAGCGACACCGATAAACTCATCTTT
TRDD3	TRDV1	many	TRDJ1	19	CALGERWPGGYVWTDKLIF	TGTGCTCTTGGGGAAAGATGGCCTGGGGGATACGTCTGGACCGATAAACTCATCTTT
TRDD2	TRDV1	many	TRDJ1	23	CALGEQDSYFYRNRPIYTDKLIF	TGTGCTCTTGGGGAACAAGATTCCTACTTTTACCGCAACAGACCTATTTACACCGATAAACTCATCTTT
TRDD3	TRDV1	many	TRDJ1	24	CALGERSLRDRRVRGDHRPDKLIF	TGTGCTCTTGGGGAACGTAGTCTACGCGATCGTCGAGTGAGGGGGGATCATCGGCCCGATAAACTCATCTTT
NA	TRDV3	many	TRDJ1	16	CALSKLPRTGRAKLIF	TGTGCCTTAAGCAAACTTCCTCGTACTGGCAGGGCTAAACTCATCTTT
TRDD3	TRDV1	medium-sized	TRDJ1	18	CALGLPTGDTRRTDKLIF	TGTGCTCTTGGACTCCCTACGGGGGATACGCGCCGCACCGATAAACTCATCTTT
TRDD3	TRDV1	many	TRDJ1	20	CALGGKGRRRLGDSPDKLIF	TGTGCTCTTGGGGGAAAAGGACGAAGGAGACTGGGGGATAGCCCCGATAAACTCATCTTT
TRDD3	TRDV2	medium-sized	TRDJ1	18	CACAPYWGRRGYTDKLIF	TGTGCCTGTGCCCCGTACTGGGGGAGAAGGGGTTACACCGATAAACTCATCTTT
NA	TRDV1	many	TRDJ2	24	CALGELTFRLLVGVLPELTAQLFF	TGTGCTCTTGGGGAACTAACCTTCCGACTATTGGTGGGGGTCCTGCCGGAGTTGACAGCACAACTCTTCTTT
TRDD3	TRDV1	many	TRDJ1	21	CALGEGPTAPYWGTYTDKLIF	TGTGCTCTTGGGGAAGGCCCTACAGCTCCCTACTGGGGGACCTACACCGATAAACTCATCTTT
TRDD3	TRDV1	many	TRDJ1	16	CALEEEGGYVADKLIF	TGTGCTCTTGAAGAGGAAGGGGGATACGTCGCCGATAAACTCATCTTT
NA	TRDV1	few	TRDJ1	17	CALGESRRYEWADKLIF	TGTGCTCTTGGGGAAAGTCGTCGTTACGAATGGGCCGATAAACTCATCTTT
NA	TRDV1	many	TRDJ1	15	CALGEHPLYTDKLIF	TGTGCTCTTGGGGAACACCCTCTTTACACCGATAAACTCATCTTT
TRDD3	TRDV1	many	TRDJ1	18	CALGDYSYIGGYIDKLIF	TGTGCTCTTGGGGACTACTCCTATATTGGGGGATACATCGATAAACTCATCTTT
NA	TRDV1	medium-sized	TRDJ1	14	CALGALPGGHKLIF	TGTGCTCTTGGGGCCTTACCCGGAGGGCATAAACTCATCTTT
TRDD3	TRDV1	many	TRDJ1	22	CALGELSIPAPVLGGHTDKLIF	TGTGCTCTTGGGGAACTATCAATCCCGGCACCAGTGCTGGGGGGCCACACCGATAAACTCATCTTT
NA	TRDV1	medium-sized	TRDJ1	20	CALGEPLFGVEPFWTDKLIF	TGTGCTCTTGGGGAACCCCTCTTCGGTGTGGAACCGTTTTGGACCGATAAACTCATCTTT
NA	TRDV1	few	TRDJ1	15	CALGEFPPYTDRLIF	TGTGCTCTTGGGGAATTTCCCCCATATACCGATAGACTCATCTTT
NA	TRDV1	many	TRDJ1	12	CALGEPPLTLIF	TGTGCTCTTGGGGAACCCCCTTTGACACTCATCTTT
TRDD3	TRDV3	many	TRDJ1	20	CALRWIRGVYWGIKTDKLIF	TGTGCCCTTCGCTGGATCAGGGGGGTTTACTGGGGGATAAAGACCGATAAACTCATCTTT
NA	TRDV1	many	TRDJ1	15	CALGAPTPYTDKLIF	TGTGCTCTTGGGGCCCCGACCCCGTACACCGATAAACTCATCTTT
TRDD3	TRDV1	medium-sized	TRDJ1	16	CALGGLTGDPGDKLIF	TGTGCTCTTGGGGGACTTACTGGGGACCCTGGGGATAAACTCATCTTT
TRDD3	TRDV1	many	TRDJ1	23	CALGELRPAPWGVPLGYTDKLIF	TGTGCTCTTGGGGAACTACGCCCTGCCCCCTGGGGGGTACCACTGGGGTACACCGATAAACTCATCTTT
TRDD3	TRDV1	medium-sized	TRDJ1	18	CALGELSGGILPVLELIF	TGTGCTCTTGGGGAACTATCCGGGGGGATACTCCCAGTGCTCGAACTCATCTTT
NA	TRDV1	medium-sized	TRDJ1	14	CALGVPNVPDKLIF	TGTGCTCTTGGGGTCCCAAATGTGCCGGATAAACTCATCTTT
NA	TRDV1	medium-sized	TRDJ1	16	CALGANRGGNTDKLIF	TGTGCTCTTGGGGCTAACCGGGGGGGAAACACCGATAAACTCATCTTT
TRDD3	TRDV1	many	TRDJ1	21	CALGERIRYWGISSYTDKLIF	TGTGCTCTTGGGGAACGGATCCGGTACTGGGGGATAAGTTCTTACACCGATAAACTCATCTTT
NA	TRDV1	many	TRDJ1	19	CALGEPPLSYGGMRGKLIF	TGTGCTCTTGGGGAACCCCCCCTTTCCTACGGGGGGATGAGGGGTAAACTCATCTTT
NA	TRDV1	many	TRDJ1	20	CALGERESSLRTVVSYKLIF	TGTGCTCTTGGCGAAAGAGAGTCCTCTCTACGTACTGTGGTGTCGTATAAACTCATCTTT
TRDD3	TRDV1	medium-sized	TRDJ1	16	CALGEGGFWGANKLIF	TGTGCTCTTGGGGAAGGGGGTTTCTGGGGGGCGAACAAACTCATCTTT
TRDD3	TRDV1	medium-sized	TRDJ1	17	CALGEIPSFTGGAELIF	TGTGCTCTTGGGGAAATCCCTTCCTTTACTGGGGGAGCCGAACTCATCTTT
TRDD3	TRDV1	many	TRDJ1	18	CALGERGIPPAYTDKLIF	TGTGCTCTTGGGGAACGGGGGATACCTCCAGCCTACACCGATAAACTCATCTTT
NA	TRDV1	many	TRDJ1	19	CALGEGSCLPGKYTDKLIF	TGTGCTCTTGGGGAAGGATCCTGTCTACCTGGGAAGTACACCGATAAACTCATCTTT
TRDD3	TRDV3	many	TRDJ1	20	CASVRPRYVYWGMSTDKLIF	TGTGCCTCTGTACGGCCGCGGTATGTGTACTGGGGGATGTCCACCGATAAACTCATCTTT
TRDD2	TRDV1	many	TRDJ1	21	CALGEPTFLFLTQGYTDKLIF	TGTGCTCTTGGGGAACCTACTTTCCTCTTCCTAACCCAAGGGTACACCGATAAACTCATCTTT
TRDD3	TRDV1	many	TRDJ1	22	CALGEWHFLPLGDRGYTYKLIF	TGTGCTCTTGGGGAATGGCATTTCCTACCTTTGGGGGATAGGGGCTACACCTATAAACTCATCTTT
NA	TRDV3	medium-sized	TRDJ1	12	CAFMGCLDKLIF	TGTGCCTTTATGGGATGTCTCGATAAACTCATCTTT
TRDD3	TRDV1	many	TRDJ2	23	CALGELGRLLSYWGISLTAQLFF	TGTGCTCTTGGGGAACTAGGCCGTTTACTGTCATACTGGGGGATAAGTTTGACAGCACAACTCTTCTTT
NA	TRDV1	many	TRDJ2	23	CALGTRGRYRVVGGGEETAQLFF	TGTGCTCTTGGGACGAGGGGTAGATATCGGGTCGTTGGAGGGGGGGAGGAGACAGCACAACTCTTCTTT
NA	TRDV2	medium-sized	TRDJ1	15	CACDSAPPYTDKLIF	TGTGCCTGTGACTCCGCCCCCCCCTACACCGATAAACTCATCTTT